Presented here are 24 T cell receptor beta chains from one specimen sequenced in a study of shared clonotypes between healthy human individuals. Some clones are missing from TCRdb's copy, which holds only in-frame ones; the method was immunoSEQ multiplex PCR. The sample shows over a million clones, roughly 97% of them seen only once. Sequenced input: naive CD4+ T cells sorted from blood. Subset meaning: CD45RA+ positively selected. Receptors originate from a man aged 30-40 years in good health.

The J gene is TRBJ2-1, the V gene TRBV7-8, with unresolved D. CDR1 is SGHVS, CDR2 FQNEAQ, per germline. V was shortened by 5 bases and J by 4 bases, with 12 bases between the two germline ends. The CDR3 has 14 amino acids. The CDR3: CASSESPSYNEQFF. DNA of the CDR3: TGTGCCAGCAGCGAAAGCCCTAGTTACAATGAGCAGTTCTTC. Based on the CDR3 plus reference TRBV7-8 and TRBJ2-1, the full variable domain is GAGVSQSPRYKVAKRGQDVALRCDPISGHVSLFWYQQALGQGPEFLTYFQNEAQLDKSGLPSDRFFAERPEGSVSTLKIQRTQQEDSAVYLCASSESPSYNEQFFGPGTRLTVL.

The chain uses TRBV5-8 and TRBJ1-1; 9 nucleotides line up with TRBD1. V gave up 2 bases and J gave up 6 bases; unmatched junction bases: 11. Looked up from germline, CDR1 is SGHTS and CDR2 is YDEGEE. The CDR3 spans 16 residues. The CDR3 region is CASSFVEWDRVSEAFF. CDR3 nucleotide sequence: TGTGCCAGCAGCTTCGTAGAATGGGACAGGGTTTCTGAAGCTTTCTTT.

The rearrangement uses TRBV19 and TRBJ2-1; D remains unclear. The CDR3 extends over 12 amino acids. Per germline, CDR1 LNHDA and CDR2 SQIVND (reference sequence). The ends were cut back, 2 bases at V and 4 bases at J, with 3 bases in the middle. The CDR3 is CASSISYNEQFF. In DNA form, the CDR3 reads TGTGCCAGTAGTATAAGTTACAATGAGCAGTTCTTC.

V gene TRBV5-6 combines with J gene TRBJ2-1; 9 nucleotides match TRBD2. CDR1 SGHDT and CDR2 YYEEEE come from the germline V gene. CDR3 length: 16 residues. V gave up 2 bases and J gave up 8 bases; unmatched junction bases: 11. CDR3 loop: CASSFPAGGPVDEQFF. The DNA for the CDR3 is TGTGCCAGCAGCTTCCCGGCGGGAGGGCCGGTCGATGAGCAGTTCTTC.

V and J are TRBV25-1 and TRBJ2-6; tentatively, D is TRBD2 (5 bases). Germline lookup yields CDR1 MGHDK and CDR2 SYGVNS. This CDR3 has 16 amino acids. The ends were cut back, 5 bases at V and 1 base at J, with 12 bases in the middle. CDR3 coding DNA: TGTGCCAGCAGTTTCGTGGGCGGGTCTGGGGCCAACGTCCTGACTTTC. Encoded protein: CASSFVGGSGANVLTF.

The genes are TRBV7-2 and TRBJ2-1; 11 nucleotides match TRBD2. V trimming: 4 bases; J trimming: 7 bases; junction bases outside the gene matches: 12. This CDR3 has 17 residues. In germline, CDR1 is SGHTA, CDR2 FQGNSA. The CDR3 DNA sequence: TGTGCCAGCAGCTCCGTAATTCTAGCGGGAGGCGGAAATGAGCAGTTCTTC. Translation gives CASSSVILAGGGNEQFF.

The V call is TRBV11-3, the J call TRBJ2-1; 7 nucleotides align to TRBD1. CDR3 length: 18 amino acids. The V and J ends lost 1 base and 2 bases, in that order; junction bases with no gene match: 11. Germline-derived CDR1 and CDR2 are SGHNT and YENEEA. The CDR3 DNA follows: TGTGCCAGCAGCTTAGGCGTCAGGGGGACGGGGACCTACAATGAGCAGTTCTTC. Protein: CASSLGVRGTGTYNEQFF. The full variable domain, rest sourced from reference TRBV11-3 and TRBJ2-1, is EAGVVQSPRYKIIEKKQPVAFWCNPISGHNTLYWYLQNLGQGPELLIRYENEEAVDDSQLPKDRFSAERLKGVDSTLKIQPAELGDSAVYLCASSLGVRGTGTYNEQFFGPGTRLTVL.

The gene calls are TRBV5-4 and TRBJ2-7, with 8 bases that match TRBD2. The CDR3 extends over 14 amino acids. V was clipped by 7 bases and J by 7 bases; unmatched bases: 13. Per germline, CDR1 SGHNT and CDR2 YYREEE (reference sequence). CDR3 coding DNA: TGTGCCAGCCCTGCGACGGGAGGGCCTGGAGAGCAGTACTTC. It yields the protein CASPATGGPGEQYF.

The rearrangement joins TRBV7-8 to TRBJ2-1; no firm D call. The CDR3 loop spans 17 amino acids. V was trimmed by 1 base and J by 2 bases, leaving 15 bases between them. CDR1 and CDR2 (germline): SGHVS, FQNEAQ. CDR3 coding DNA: TGTGCCAGCAGCTTAGAGGTAGCTCCCACCCCCTACAATGAGCAGTTCTTC. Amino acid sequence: CASSLEVAPTPYNEQFF.

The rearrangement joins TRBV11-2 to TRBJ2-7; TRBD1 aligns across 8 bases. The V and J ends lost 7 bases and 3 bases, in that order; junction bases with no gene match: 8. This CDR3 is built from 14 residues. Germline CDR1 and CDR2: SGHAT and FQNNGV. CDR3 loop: CASTRGTGDYEQYF. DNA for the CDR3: TGTGCCAGCACGCGCGGGACAGGAGACTACGAGCAGTACTTC.

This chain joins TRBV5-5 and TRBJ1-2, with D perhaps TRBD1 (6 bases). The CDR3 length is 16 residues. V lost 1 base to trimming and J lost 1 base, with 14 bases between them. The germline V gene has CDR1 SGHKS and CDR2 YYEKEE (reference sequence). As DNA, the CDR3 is TGTGCCAGCAGCTTGCCGAACAGGGTCGGTAACTATGGCTACACCTTC. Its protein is CASSLPNRVGNYGYTF. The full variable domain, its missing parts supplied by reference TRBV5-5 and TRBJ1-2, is DAGVTQSPTHLIKTRGQQVTLRCSPISGHKSVSWYQQVLGQGPQFIFQYYEKEERGRGNFPDRFSARQFPNYSSELNVNALLLGDSALYLCASSLPNRVGNYGYTFGSGTRLTVV.

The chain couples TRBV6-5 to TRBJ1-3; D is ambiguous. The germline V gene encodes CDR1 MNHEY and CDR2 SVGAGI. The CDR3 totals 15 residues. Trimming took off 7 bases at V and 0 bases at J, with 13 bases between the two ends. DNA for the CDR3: TGTGCCAGCACCGCGGATGGTTACTCTGGAAACACCATATATTTT. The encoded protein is CASTADGYSGNTIYF.

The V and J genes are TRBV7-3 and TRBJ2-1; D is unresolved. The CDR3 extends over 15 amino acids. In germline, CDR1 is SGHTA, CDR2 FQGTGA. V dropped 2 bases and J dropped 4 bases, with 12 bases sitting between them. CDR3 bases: TGTGCCAGCAGCTTAGGGTCAGGCGATTACAATGAGCAGTTCTTC. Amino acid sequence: CASSLGSGDYNEQFF.

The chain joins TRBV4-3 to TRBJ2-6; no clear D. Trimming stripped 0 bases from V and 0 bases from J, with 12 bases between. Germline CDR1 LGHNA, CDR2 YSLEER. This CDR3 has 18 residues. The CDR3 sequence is CASSQDTPQSSGANVLTF. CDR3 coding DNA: TGCGCCAGCAGCCAAGATACCCCTCAGAGCTCTGGGGCCAACGTCCTGACTTTC.

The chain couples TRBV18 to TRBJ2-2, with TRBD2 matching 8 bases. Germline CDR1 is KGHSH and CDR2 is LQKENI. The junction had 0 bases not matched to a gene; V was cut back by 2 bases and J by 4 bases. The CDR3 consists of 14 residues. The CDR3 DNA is TGTGCCAGCTCACCAACTAGCGGCACCGGGGAGCTGTTTTTT. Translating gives CASSPTSGTGELFF.

This chain's CDR3 is CSVGVGTSTDTQYF. CDR3 DNA: TGCAGCGTTGGGGTCGGGACTAGCACAGATACGCAGTATTTT. The V gene is TRBV29-1, the J gene TRBJ2-3, with D perhaps matching TRBD2 (6 bases). V lost 4 bases and J 0 bases, leaving 11 bases between the germline ends. The CDR3 has 14 amino acids. Germline V gene sequence: CDR1 SQVTM, CDR2 ANQGSEA.

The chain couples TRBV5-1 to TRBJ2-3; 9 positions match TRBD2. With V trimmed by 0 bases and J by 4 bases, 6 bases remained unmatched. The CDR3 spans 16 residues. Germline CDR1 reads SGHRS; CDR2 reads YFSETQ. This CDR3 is CASSLAAGGTPDTQYF. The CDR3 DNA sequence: TGCGCCAGCAGCTTGGCTGCGGGAGGGACACCAGATACGCAGTATTTT.

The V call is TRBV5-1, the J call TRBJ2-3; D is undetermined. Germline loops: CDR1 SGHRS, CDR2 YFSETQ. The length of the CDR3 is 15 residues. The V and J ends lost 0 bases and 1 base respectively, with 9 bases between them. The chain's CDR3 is CASSLDVTGTDTQYF. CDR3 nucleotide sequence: TGCGCCAGCAGCTTGGATGTCACAGGCACAGATACGCAGTATTTT.

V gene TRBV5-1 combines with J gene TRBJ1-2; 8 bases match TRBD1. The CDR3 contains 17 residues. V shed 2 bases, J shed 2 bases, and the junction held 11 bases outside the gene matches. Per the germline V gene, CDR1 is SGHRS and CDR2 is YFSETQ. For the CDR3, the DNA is TGCGCCAGCAGCTTAGTAATGGAGACAGGGGAGAACTATGGCTACACCTTC. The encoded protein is CASSLVMETGENYGYTF. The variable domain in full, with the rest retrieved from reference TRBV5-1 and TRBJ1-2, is KAGVTQTPRYLIKTRGQQVTLSCSPISGHRSVSWYQQTPGQGLQFLFEYFSETQRNKGNFPGRFSGRQFSNSRSEMNVSTLELGDSALYLCASSLVMETGENYGYTFGSGTRLTVV.

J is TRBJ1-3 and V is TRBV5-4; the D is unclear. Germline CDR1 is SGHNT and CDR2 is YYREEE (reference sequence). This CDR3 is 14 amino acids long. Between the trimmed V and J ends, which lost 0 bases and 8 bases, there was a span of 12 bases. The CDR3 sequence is CASSLGTGRDTIYF. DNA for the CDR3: TGTGCCAGCAGCTTGGGGACCGGGCGCGACACCATATATTTT.

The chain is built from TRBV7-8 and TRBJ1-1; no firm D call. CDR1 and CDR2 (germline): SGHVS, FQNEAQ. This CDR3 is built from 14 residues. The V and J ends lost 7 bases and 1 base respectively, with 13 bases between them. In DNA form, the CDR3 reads TGTGCCAGCACCCGCGGAAAGGGGAACACTGAAGCTTTCTTT. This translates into CASTRGKGNTEAFF.

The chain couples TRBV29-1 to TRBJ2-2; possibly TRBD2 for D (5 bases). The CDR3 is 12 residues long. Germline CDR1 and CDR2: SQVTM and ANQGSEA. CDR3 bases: TGCTCTTCGGGAACCCCCCCCGGGGAGCTGTTTTTT. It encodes CSSGTPPGELFF.

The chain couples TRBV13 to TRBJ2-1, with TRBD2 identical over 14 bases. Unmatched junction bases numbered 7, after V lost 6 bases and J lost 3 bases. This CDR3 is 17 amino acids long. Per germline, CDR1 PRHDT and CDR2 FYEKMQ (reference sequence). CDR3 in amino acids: CASSPGLAGGIYNEQFF. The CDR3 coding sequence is TGTGCCAGCAGTCCAGGACTAGCGGGAGGAATCTACAATGAGCAGTTCTTC.

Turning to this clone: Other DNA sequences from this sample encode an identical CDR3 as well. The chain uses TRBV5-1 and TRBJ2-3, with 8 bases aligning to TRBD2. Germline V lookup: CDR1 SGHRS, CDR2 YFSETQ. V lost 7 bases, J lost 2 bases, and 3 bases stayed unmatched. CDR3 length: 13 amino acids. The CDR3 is CASSSGPTDTQYF. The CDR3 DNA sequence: TGCGCCAGCTCTAGCGGGCCCACAGATACGCAGTATTTT.